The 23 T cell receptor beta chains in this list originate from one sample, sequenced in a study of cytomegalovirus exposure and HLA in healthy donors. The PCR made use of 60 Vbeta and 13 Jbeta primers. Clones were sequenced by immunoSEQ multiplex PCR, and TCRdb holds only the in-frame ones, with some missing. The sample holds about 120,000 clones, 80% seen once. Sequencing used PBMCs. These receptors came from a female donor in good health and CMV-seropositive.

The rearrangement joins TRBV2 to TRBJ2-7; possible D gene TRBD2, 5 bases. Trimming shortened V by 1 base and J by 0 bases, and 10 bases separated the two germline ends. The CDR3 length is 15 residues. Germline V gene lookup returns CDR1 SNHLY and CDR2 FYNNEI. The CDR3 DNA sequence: TGTGCCAGCAGTGAAGGCCCGGGGAGCTCCTACGAGCAGTACTTC. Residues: CASSEGPGSSYEQYF.

The CDR3 nucleotides read TGCGCCAGCAGTCCGGGACTAGACACAGATACGCAGTATTTT. It yields the protein CASSPGLDTDTQYF. The rearrangement uses TRBV10-1 and TRBJ2-3, with 8 bases matching TRBD2. Germline V gene data show CDR1 as WNHNN and CDR2 as SYGVQD (reference sequence). This CDR3 has 14 amino acids. The V and J ends lost 5 bases and 2 bases, in that order; junction bases with no gene match: 3.

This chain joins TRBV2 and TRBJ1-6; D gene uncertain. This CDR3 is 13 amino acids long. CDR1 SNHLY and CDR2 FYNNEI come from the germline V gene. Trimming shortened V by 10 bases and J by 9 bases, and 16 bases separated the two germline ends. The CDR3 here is CATTSLEGSPLHF. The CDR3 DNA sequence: TGTGCCACGACGTCCCTTGAGGGTTCACCCCTCCACTTT.

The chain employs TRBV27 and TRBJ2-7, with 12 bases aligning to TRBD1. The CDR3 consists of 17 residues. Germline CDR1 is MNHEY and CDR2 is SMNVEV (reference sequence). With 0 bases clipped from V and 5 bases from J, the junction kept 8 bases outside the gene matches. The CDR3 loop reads CASSLSIPGTGGHEQYF. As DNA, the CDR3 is TGTGCCAGCAGTTTATCTATCCCCGGGACAGGGGGCCACGAGCAGTACTTC.

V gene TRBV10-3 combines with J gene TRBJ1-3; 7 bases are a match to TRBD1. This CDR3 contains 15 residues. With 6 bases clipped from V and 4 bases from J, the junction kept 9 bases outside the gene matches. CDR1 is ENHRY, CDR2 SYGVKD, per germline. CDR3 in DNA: TGTGCCATCAGGGAATACGACAGGGTCGGAAACACCATATATTTT. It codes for CAIREYDRVGNTIYF.

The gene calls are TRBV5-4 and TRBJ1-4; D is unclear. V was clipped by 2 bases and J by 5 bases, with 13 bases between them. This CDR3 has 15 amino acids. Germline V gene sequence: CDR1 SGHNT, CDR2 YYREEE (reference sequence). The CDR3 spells CASSLGGRENEKLFF. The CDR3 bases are TGTGCCAGCAGCTTAGGAGGGAGAGAGAATGAAAAACTGTTTTTT.

The CDR3 here is CAIAGTGGNQPQHF. The CDR3 coding sequence is TGTGCCATCGCCGGGACAGGGGGCAATCAGCCCCAGCATTTT. V gene TRBV10-3 combines with J gene TRBJ1-5, with TRBD1 matching 10 bases. The J segment lost 2 bases and the V segment lost 8 bases, leaving 3 bases of the junction unmatched. Germline loops: CDR1 ENHRY, CDR2 SYGVKD. The CDR3 totals 14 residues.

This CDR3 is CASSEEGTVNTGELFF. The CDR3 coding sequence is TGCGCCAGCAGTGAGGAGGGGACAGTGAACACCGGGGAGCTGTTTTTT. This rearrangement joins TRBV10-1 to TRBJ2-2, with TRBD1 identical over 7 bases. The CDR3 sequence is 16 residues long. Germline trimming cut 2 bases from V and 1 base from J; bases unmatched to any gene: 4. In germline, CDR1 is WNHNN, CDR2 SYGVQD (reference sequence).

The CDR3 here is CASRTGLDSYEQYF. The CDR3 bases are TGTGCCAGCAGGACCGGACTAGATTCCTACGAGCAGTACTTC. This rearrangement joins TRBV5-4 to TRBJ2-5, with 7 nucleotides matching TRBD2. Gene TRBJ2-7 matches the end of the DNA better, so the J call may be wrong. Germline assignment: CDR1 SGHNT and CDR2 YYREEE (reference sequence). The CDR3 is 14 residues long.

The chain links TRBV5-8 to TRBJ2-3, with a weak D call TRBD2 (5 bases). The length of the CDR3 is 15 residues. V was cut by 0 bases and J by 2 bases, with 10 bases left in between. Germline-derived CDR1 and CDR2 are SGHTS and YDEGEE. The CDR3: CASSLGERHTDTQYF. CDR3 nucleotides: TGTGCCAGCAGCTTGGGGGAGAGGCACACAGATACGCAGTATTTT.

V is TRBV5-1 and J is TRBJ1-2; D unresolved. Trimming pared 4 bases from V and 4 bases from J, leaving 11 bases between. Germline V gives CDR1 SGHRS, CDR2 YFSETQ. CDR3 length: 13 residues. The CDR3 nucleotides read TGCGCCAGCAGCCCGGAGAGGGCCTATGGCTACACCTTC. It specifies CASSPERAYGYTF.

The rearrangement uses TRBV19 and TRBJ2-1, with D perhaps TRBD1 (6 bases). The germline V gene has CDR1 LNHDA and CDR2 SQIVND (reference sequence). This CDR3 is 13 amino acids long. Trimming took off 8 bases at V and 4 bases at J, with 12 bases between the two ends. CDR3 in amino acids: CASQDSPYNEQFF. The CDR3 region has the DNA TGTGCCAGTCAGGACAGCCCTTACAATGAGCAGTTCTTC.

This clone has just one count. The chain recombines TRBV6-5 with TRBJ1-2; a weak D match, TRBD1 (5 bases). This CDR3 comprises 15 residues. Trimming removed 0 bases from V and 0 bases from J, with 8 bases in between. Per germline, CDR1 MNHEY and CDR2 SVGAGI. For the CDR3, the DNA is TGTGCCAGCAGTTACTCGACAGCCTCTAACTATGGCTACACCTTC. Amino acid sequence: CASSYSTASNYGYTF.

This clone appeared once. CDR3 region: CASSPEGATGTKGQPQHF. The DNA for the CDR3 is TGCGCCAGCAGCCCTGAGGGGGCTACGGGGACAAAAGGTCAGCCCCAGCATTTT. This rearrangement joins TRBV5-1 to TRBJ1-5; 7 bases are shared with TRBD1. V lost 4 bases, J lost 6 bases, and 19 bases stayed unmatched. Germline V gene sequence: CDR1 SGHRS, CDR2 YFSETQ. The CDR3 is 18 residues long.

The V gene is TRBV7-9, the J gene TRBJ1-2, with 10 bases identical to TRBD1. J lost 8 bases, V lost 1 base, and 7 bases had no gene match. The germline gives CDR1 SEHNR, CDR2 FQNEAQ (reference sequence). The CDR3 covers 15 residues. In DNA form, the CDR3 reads TGTGCCAGCAGCTTAGTCGGGACAGGGGAGGTCGGCTACACCTTC. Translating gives CASSLVGTGEVGYTF.

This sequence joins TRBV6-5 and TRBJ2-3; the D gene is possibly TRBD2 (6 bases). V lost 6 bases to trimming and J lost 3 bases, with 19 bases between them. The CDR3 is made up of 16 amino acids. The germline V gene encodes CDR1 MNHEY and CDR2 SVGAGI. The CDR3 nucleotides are TGTGCCAGCAGCTACGGGGCGGGGACTGGAACAGATACGCAGTATTTT. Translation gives CASSYGAGTGTDTQYF.

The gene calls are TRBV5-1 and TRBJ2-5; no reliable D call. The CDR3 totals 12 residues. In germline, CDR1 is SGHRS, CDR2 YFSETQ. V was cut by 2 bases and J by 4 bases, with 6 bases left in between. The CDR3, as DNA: TGCGCCAGCAGCTTTACGAGAGAGACCCAGTACTTC. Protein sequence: CASSFTRETQYF.

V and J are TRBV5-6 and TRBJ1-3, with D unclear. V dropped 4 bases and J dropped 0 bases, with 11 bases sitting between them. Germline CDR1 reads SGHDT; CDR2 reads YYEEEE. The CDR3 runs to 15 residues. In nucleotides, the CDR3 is TGTGCCAGCAGCATTGGACTTAGCTCTGGAAACACCATATATTTT. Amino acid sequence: CASSIGLSSGNTIYF.

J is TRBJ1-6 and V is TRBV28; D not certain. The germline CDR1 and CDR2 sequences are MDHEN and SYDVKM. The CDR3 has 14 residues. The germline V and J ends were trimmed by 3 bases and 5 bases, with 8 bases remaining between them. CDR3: CASSFKPHNSPLHF. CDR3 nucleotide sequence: TGTGCCAGCAGTTTTAAGCCCCATAATTCACCCCTCCACTTT.

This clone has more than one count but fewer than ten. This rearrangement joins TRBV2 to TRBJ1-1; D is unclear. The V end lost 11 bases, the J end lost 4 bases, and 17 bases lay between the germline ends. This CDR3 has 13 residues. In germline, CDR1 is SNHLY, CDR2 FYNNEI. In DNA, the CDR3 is TGTGCCCTCCTAAGTCCGGGAAGCACTGAAGCTTTCTTT. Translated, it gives CALLSPGSTEAFF.

CDR3 sequence reads: CASSKDSRDSYEQYF. Written as DNA, the CDR3 is TGTGCCAGCAGCAAGGACAGCCGAGACTCCTACGAGCAGTACTTC. J is TRBJ2-7 and V is TRBV7-3, with TRBD1 as a possible D gene (6 bases). V was pared by 5 bases and J by 0 bases, with 14 bases between. Germline assignment: CDR1 SGHTA and CDR2 FQGTGA. The CDR3 runs to 15 residues.

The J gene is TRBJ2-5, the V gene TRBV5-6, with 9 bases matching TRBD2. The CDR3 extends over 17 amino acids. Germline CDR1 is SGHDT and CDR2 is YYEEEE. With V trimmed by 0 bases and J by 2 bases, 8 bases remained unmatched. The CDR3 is CASSLVGVAGEQETQYF. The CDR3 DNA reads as TGTGCCAGCAGCTTGGTTGGTGTAGCGGGGGAGCAAGAGACCCAGTACTTC.

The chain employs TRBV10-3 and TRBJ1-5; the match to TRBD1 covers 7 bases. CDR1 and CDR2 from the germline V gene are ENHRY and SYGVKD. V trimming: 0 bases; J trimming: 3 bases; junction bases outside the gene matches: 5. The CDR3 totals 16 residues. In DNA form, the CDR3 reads TGTGCCATCAGTGAGTCGAGAGGGACAGACAATCAGCCCCAGCATTTT. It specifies CAISESRGTDNQPQHF.